One and the same sample provided the 10 T cell receptor beta chains below, sequenced in a study of T cell repertoires in cytomegalovirus infection. TCRdb passed the reads through MiXCR, listing each CDR3 protein once. The sample consists of about 300,000 distinct CDR3 sequences, about 26% of them appearing once. Sequencing was carried out using PBMCs. All receptors derive from a human donor in good health (CMV status not recorded). Some clones in this sample may be carry-over from other donors' samples.

In this sample, this clonotype turned up a few times. The chain has TRBV19 and TRBJ2-2, with D perhaps TRBD1 (6 bases). The germline V gene has CDR1 LNHDA and CDR2 SQIVND (reference sequence). The CDR3 has 15 residues. Trimming stripped 5 bases from V and 6 bases from J, with 16 bases between. CDR3 sequence reads: CASSVSGAGAGELFF. The CDR3 nucleotides read TGTGCCAGTAGTGTCTCAGGAGCAGGGGCCGGGGAGCTGTTTTTT.

At least ten counts were recorded for this clonotype. The CDR3 DNA sequence: TGTGCCAGCAGTAAACAGGGAGGAGAGACCCAGTACTTC. Translated, it gives CASSKQGGETQYF. This chain joins TRBV12-3 or TRBV12-4 and TRBJ2-5; D tentatively fits TRBD1 or TRBD2 (6 bases each). The CDR3 totals 13 residues. Trimming left V 5 bases short and J 4 bases short, with 11 bases between.

This clonotype showed up many times. The chain carries TRBV7-2 and TRBJ2-3, with TRBD2 matching over 8 bases. The junction had 9 bases not matched to a gene; V was cut back by 4 bases and J by 9 bases. Germline loops: CDR1 SGHTA, CDR2 FQGNSA. The CDR3 has 14 residues. In DNA form, the CDR3 reads TGTGCCAGCAGCTCTCGGGAGGGCCGGGGGACGCAGTATTTT. Its protein product is CASSSREGRGTQYF.

The sample holds a few counts of this clonotype. An end of the junction does not agree with germline; a read error may underlie this. This chain connects TRBV11-2 to TRBJ2-3; D is perhaps TRBD2 (6 bases). The CDR3 is made up of 14 amino acids. CDR1 and CDR2 (germline): SGHAT, FQNNGV. This chain's CDR3 is CASSFATSKDTQYF. CDR3 nucleotides: TGTGCCAGCAGCTTTGCAACTAGCAAAGATACGCAGTATTTT.

This clonotype was counted only a few times. V is TRBV7-3 and J is TRBJ2-1, with D possibly TRBD2 on 5 matching bases. Germline CDR1 is SGHTA and CDR2 is FQGTGA. This CDR3 has 15 residues. The V end lost 2 bases, the J end lost 9 bases, and 17 bases lay between the germline ends. The CDR3 coding sequence is TGTGCCAGCAGCTTACTCGGGAACGTAGGAGGTGAGCAGTTCTTC. Protein sequence: CASSLLGNVGGEQFF.

This clonotype was observed a single time. Just one base apart from a much larger clone, this may be a read error. This chain joins TRBV7-2 and TRBJ1-1; weak D call: TRBD1 (5 bases). This CDR3 contains 15 residues. CDR1 and CDR2 (germline): SGHTA, FQGNSA. The CDR3 sequence is CACSLHSGGGTEAFF. CDR3 coding DNA: TGTGCCTGCAGCCTCCATTCTGGGGGGGGCACTGAAGCTTTCTTT.

In this sample, this clonotype turned up many times. This chain uses TRBV19 with TRBJ1-1, with D possibly TRBD1 on 6 matching bases. The germline CDR1 and CDR2 sequences are LNHDA and SQIVND (reference sequence). The CDR3 is 14 residues long. Trimming shortened V by 3 bases and J by 3 bases, and 11 bases separated the two germline ends. CDR3 region: CASSMARGYTEAFF. DNA of the CDR3: TGTGCCAGTAGTATGGCGAGGGGGTACACTGAAGCTTTCTTT.

V and J are TRBV6-5 and TRBJ2-5; 8 bases fit TRBD2. The CDR3 spans 16 residues. V gave up 6 bases and J gave up 0 bases; unmatched junction bases: 9. The germline CDR1 and CDR2 sequences are MNHEY and SVGAGI. CDR3 in amino acids: CASSSQAGAYQETQYF. As DNA, the CDR3 is TGTGCCAGCAGCTCGCAAGCGGGGGCCTACCAAGAGACCCAGTACTTC.

This clonotype was found many times. The chain uses TRBV7-8 and TRBJ2-1; 7 bases map to TRBD2. CDR3 length equals 15 residues. Looked up from germline, CDR1 is SGHVS and CDR2 is FQNEAQ. The V segment lost 6 bases and the J segment 2 bases; nucleotides outside the gene matches: 7. The CDR3 here is CASRNVAGPYNEQFF. CDR3 nucleotide sequence: TGTGCCAGCAGAAACGTAGCGGGCCCCTACAATGAGCAGTTCTTC.

The table lists this clonotype with a few counts. The V call is TRBV7-8, the J call TRBJ2-7; D is uncertain. The ends were cut back, 2 bases at V and 0 bases at J, with 11 bases in the middle. CDR3 size: 15 residues. CDR1 is SGHVS, CDR2 FQNEAQ, per germline. The CDR3 is CASSLQGLSSYEQYF. CDR3 nucleotides: TGTGCCAGCAGCTTACAAGGGCTAAGCTCCTACGAGCAGTACTTC.